The 27 T cell receptor beta chains below were found in one sample sequenced in a study of molecular identifiers for immune sequencing clone quantification. TCRdb recomputed calls from the PCR reads with MiXCR, one row per CDR3 protein. The table has 250,000 to 400,000 distinct CDR3 sequences, over 20% seen once. Sequenced sample: naive CD8+ T cells from blood, with Jurkat cell RNA spiked in. Regarding subset: FACS-sorted CD8+CD4-CCR7+CD45RA+ naive T cells. These receptors were collected from a human donor in good health. Some libraries in this study had Jurkat cell RNA spiked in.

This clonotype was counted ten times or more. This chain connects TRBV5-1 to TRBJ2-1, with 12 nucleotides matching TRBD2. The ends lost 0 bases at V and 5 bases at J; junction bases unmatched: 15. Looked up from germline, CDR1 is SGHRS and CDR2 is YFSETQ. This CDR3 has 20 amino acids. CDR3: CASSLAVTSGSTLSDNEQFF. CDR3 nucleotides: TGCGCCAGCAGCTTGGCTGTGACTAGCGGGAGTACCCTCTCGGACAATGAGCAGTTCTTC.

This clonotype was counted many times. CDR3 sequence (DNA): TGTGCCAGCAGTGAAGTGATAGCGGCATCCCAAGAGACCCAGTACTTC. This codes for CASSEVIAASQETQYF. The chain has TRBV2 and TRBJ2-5; D might be TRBD2 (6 bases). Trimming removed 1 base at V and 1 base at J, with 13 bases between. Germline V gene data show CDR1 as SNHLY and CDR2 as FYNNEI. The CDR3 is 16 residues long.

The V gene is TRBV4-3, the J gene TRBJ2-7; D remains unclear. Trimming shortened V by 0 bases and J by 3 bases, and 6 bases separated the two germline ends. CDR1 is LGHNA, CDR2 YSLEER, per germline. The CDR3 covers 13 residues. Written as DNA, the CDR3 is TGCGCCAGCAGCCAAGACTCGAACTACGAGCAGTACTTC. Translated, it gives CASSQDSNYEQYF.

The chain employs TRBV4-1 and TRBJ2-3; D could derive from TRBD1 or TRBD2 (7 bases each). CDR3 length: 16 residues. The V end lost 3 bases, the J end lost 3 bases, and 16 bases lay between the germline ends. The germline CDR1 and CDR2 sequences are MGHRA and YSYEKL. The CDR3 here is CASSHPQQGGTDTQYF. The DNA of the CDR3 is TGCGCCAGCAGCCACCCCCAGCAGGGGGGGACAGATACGCAGTATTTT.

The chain links TRBV7-9 to TRBJ1-5; D ambiguous. The V end lost 2 bases, the J end lost 6 bases, and 5 bases lay between the germline ends. CDR1 and CDR2 from the germline V gene are SEHNR and FQNEAQ (reference sequence). This CDR3 is 12 amino acids long. This CDR3 reads CASSLIGQPQHF. CDR3 nucleotides: TGTGCCAGCAGCTTAATTGGTCAGCCCCAGCATTTT.

This clonotype showed up many times. This chain uses TRBV7-9 with TRBJ2-3, with 7 bases fitting TRBD1. Per the germline V gene, CDR1 is SEHNR and CDR2 is FQNEAQ (reference sequence). CDR3 size: 15 residues. V lost 11 bases and J lost 3; bases outside the gene matches: 14. The chain's CDR3 is CAGSGLLQGTDTQYF. The CDR3, as DNA: TGTGCCGGATCCGGGTTATTACAGGGGACAGATACGCAGTATTTT.

This clonotype was counted a few times. This rearrangement joins TRBV18 to TRBJ2-1; D is unresolved. Trimming removed 3 bases from V and 3 bases from J, with 6 bases in between. This CDR3 spans 13 amino acids. The V gene's germline CDR1 is KGHSH and CDR2 LQKENI. Here the CDR3 DNA reads TGTGCCAGCTCACCGAGCCACTACAATGAGCAGTTCTTC. Encoded protein: CASSPSHYNEQFF.

This clonotype was recorded many times. The chain carries TRBV4-3 and TRBJ1-5; D gene unclear. V was shortened by 0 bases and J by 3 bases, with 9 bases between the two germline ends. Looked up from germline, CDR1 is LGHNA and CDR2 is YSLEER. The CDR3 has 15 residues. This CDR3 is CASSQDWQDNQPQHF. The CDR3 coding sequence is TGCGCCAGCAGCCAAGATTGGCAGGACAATCAGCCCCAGCATTTT.

The V gene is TRBV28, the J gene TRBJ1-1; D is unclear. Trimming took 5 bases from V and 4 from J, leaving 11 bases between them. Germline V lookup: CDR1 MDHEN, CDR2 SYDVKM. This CDR3 is built from 13 residues. In nucleotides, the CDR3 is TGTGCCAGCAGTCCACACCTATCCACTGAAGCTTTCTTT. This encodes CASSPHLSTEAFF. Complete variable domain (other parts from reference TRBV28 and TRBJ1-1): DVKVTQSSRYLVKRTGEKVFLECVQDMDHENMFWYRQDPGLGLRLIYFSYDVKMKEKGDIPEGYSVSREKKERFSLILESASTNQTSMYLCASSPHLSTEAFFGQGTRLTVV.

This clonotype was recorded many times. V is TRBV20-1 and J is TRBJ2-7; a possible D gene is TRBD2 (5 bases). Germline V gene sequence: CDR1 DFQATT, CDR2 SNEGSKA (reference sequence). V lost 8 bases and J 0 bases, leaving 17 bases between the germline ends. CDR3 length: 14 residues. CDR3 DNA: TGCAGTCGAGCCGTGAGGGAGAGCTCCTACGAGCAGTACTTC. Its translation is CSRAVRESSYEQYF.

Many counts were recorded for this clonotype. The chain uses TRBV4-3 and TRBJ2-7; 8 nucleotides align to TRBD2. CDR1 and CDR2 (germline): LGHNA, YSLEER. V trimming: 0 bases; J trimming: 4 bases; junction bases outside the gene matches: 8. The CDR3 loop spans 16 amino acids. This CDR3 reads CASSQDQRAGVYEQYF. CDR3 nucleotides: TGCGCCAGCAGCCAAGATCAACGAGCGGGGGTGTACGAGCAGTACTTC.

This clonotype was seen repeatedly, ten times or more. The rearrangement joins TRBV5-1 to TRBJ2-7; 12 bases are a match to TRBD2. The germline CDR1 and CDR2 sequences are SGHRS and YFSETQ. This CDR3 has 15 residues. The junction had 9 bases not matched to a gene; V was cut back by 4 bases and J by 7 bases. CDR3 residues: CASSPRLAGVEEQYF. The CDR3 nucleotides are TGCGCCAGCAGCCCCCGACTAGCGGGAGTAGAAGAGCAGTACTTC.

This clonotype was detected ten times or more. V gene TRBV7-9 combines with J gene TRBJ2-2; the D gene is possibly TRBD1 (7 bases). Trimming took 6 bases from V and 2 from J, leaving 16 bases between them. The germline V gene encodes CDR1 SEHNR and CDR2 FQNEAQ (reference sequence). This CDR3 region has 16 residues. The CDR3 is CASSLHRGGNTGELFF. Written as DNA, the CDR3 is TGTGCCAGCAGTTTACACAGGGGAGGTAACACCGGGGAGCTGTTTTTT. The whole variable domain, remainder taken from reference TRBV7-9 and TRBJ2-2, is DTGVSQNPRHKITKRGQNVTFRCDPISEHNRLYWYRQTLGQGPEFLTYFQNEAQLEKSRLLSDRFSAERPKGSFSTLEIQRTEQGDSAMYLCASSLHRGGNTGELFFGEGSRLTVL.

In its sample, this clonotype was seen a few times. The gene calls are TRBV27 and TRBJ2-7; 10 nucleotides agree with TRBD1. Germline-derived CDR1 and CDR2 are MNHEY and SMNVEV (reference sequence). J gave up 3 bases and V 7 bases, and 6 bases lay outside the gene matches. This CDR3 contains 14 residues. CDR3 sequence reads: CASTPDRGHYEQYF. The CDR3, as DNA: TGTGCCAGCACCCCTGACAGGGGGCACTACGAGCAGTACTTC.

The chain is built from TRBV24-1 and TRBJ2-4; tentatively, D is TRBD1 (5 bases). From germline, CDR1 is KGHDR and CDR2 SFDVKD. Trimming took 4 bases from V and 6 from J, leaving 9 bases between them. This CDR3 comprises 13 residues. The CDR3 nucleotides read TGTGCCACCAGTGAGGGGCAGGGAAACATTCAGTACTTC. The encoded protein is CATSEGQGNIQYF.

This clonotype was seen ten or more times. The chain recombines TRBV4-1 with TRBJ2-2; D possibly corresponds to TRBD2 (5 bases). V lost 11 bases to trimming and J lost 1 base, with 14 bases between them. There are 14 residues in the CDR3. The germline V gene has CDR1 MGHRA and CDR2 YSYEKL. The CDR3 spells CAGSTGGNTGELFF. CDR3 sequence (DNA): TGCGCCGGGAGCACTGGAGGGAACACCGGGGAGCTGTTTTTT.

Concerning this clonotype: A read error is possible here, since a much larger clone lies one base away. The V gene is TRBV7-9, the J gene TRBJ2-3; 9 nucleotides line up with TRBD1. The CDR3 spans 16 residues. Germline CDR1 SEHNR, CDR2 FQNEAQ (reference sequence). With 9 bases clipped from V and 6 bases from J, the junction kept 16 bases outside the gene matches. For the CDR3, the DNA is TGTGCCAGTCTCCCCTCGGGACAGGGTTTAGCGGATACGCAGTATTTT. It codes for CASLPSGQGLADTQYF.

This clonotype was counted at least ten times. The V gene is TRBV7-9, the J gene TRBJ1-3; D ambiguous. This CDR3 region has 15 residues. Trimming shortened V by 4 bases and J by 0 bases, and 10 bases separated the two germline ends. Germline loops: CDR1 SEHNR, CDR2 FQNEAQ (reference sequence). DNA of the CDR3: TGTGCCAGCAGCTCTTTGATTTCCTCTGGAAACACCATATATTTT. Protein product: CASSSLISSGNTIYF.

This clonotype occurred many times. The J gene is TRBJ2-2, the V gene TRBV13; 8 nucleotides align to TRBD1. The CDR3 covers 15 residues. The V gene end was trimmed by 5 bases and the J gene end by 3 bases; junction bases not matched to a gene: 5. Germline V gene data show CDR1 as PRHDT and CDR2 as FYEKMQ (reference sequence). In DNA, the CDR3 is TGTGCCAGCAGCACGGACAGGGTCGACACCGGGGAGCTGTTTTTT. It is translated as CASSTDRVDTGELFF. Full variable domain (remainder filled in from reference TRBV13 and TRBJ2-2): AAGVIQSPRHLIKEKRETATLKCYPIPRHDTVYWYQQGPGQDPQFLISFYEKMQSDKGSIPDRFSAQQFSDYHSELNMSSLELGDSALYFCASSTDRVDTGELFFGEGSRLTVL.

This clonotype was detected a few times. J is TRBJ2-2 and V is TRBV7-6, with 7 positions matching TRBD2. CDR3 length: 17 amino acids. With V trimmed by 1 base and J by 0 bases, 5 bases remained unmatched. Germline V gene lookup returns CDR1 SGHVS and CDR2 FNYEAQ. The CDR3 bases are TGTGCCAGCAGCTTAGAGTTGGCGGGGGCGAACACCGGGGAGCTGTTTTTT. This sequence encodes CASSLELAGANTGELFF.

This clonotype was seen at least ten times. The gene calls are TRBV9 and TRBJ2-5; a weak D match, TRBD2 (5 bases). The CDR3 spans 14 residues. V was pared by 1 base and J by 2 bases, with 9 bases between. Germline CDR1 and CDR2: SGDLS and YYNGEE. CDR3 protein: CASSVFGLQETQYF. As DNA, the CDR3 is TGTGCCAGCAGCGTATTTGGACTTCAAGAGACCCAGTACTTC.

This clonotype was counted many times. The chain couples TRBV6-2 or TRBV6-3 to TRBJ1-5, with 9 bases lining up with TRBD1. Germline loops: CDR1 MNHEY, CDR2 SVGEGT. The CDR3 spans 14 residues. The V segment lost 4 bases and the J segment 8 bases; nucleotides outside the gene matches: 6. CDR3 nucleotide sequence: TGTGCCAGCAGTTCGGACAGGGGCACGAAGCCCCAGCATTTT. Its translation is CASSSDRGTKPQHF.

This chain joins TRBV9 and TRBJ2-2; D uncertain. The CDR3 length is 13 residues. Germline V CDR1 and CDR2: SGDLS, YYNGEE. The V gene lost 2 bases and the J gene lost 3 bases, with 5 bases spanning the gap. This CDR3 is CASSVSDTGELFF. The CDR3 DNA follows: TGTGCCAGCAGCGTGAGCGACACCGGGGAGCTGTTTTTT.

A word on this clonotype: This may stem from a read error, because a much larger clone lies one nucleotide away. V and J are TRBV5-1 and TRBJ2-3; 7 bases agree with TRBD2. V shed 4 bases, J shed 2 bases, and the junction held 7 bases outside the gene matches. Per the germline V gene, CDR1 is SGHRS and CDR2 is YFSETQ. The CDR3 extends over 15 amino acids. The DNA of the CDR3 is TGCGCCAGCAGCGTCCTAAGCGGGAACACAGATACGCAGTATTTT. Translating it yields CASSVLSGNTDTQYF.

This clonotype was found many times. V gene TRBV24-1 combines with J gene TRBJ2-1, with 7 bases identical to TRBD2. The trim removed 4 bases at V and 6 bases at J, leaving 8 bases unmatched. The CDR3 runs 15 residues. The V gene's germline CDR1 is KGHDR and CDR2 SFDVKD. The DNA for the CDR3 is TGTGCCACCAGTGACACAGGCGGGAGTATCAATGAGCAGTTCTTC. Translation gives CATSDTGGSINEQFF.

The CDR3 coding sequence is TGTGCCAGCAGTCCCGGGGGACTAGCGGGGGCCAATGAGCAGTTCTTC. As protein: CASSPGGLAGANEQFF. The rearrangement links TRBV12-3 or TRBV12-4 to TRBJ2-1, with 14 bases lining up with TRBD2. The CDR3 runs 16 residues. J gave up 6 bases and V 5 bases, and 6 bases lay outside the gene matches.

Concerning this clonotype itself: One end of the junction fails to match germline, which may point to a read error. V usage is TRBV3-1 and J usage is TRBJ2-1; 9 bases fit TRBD2. This CDR3 has 16 residues. Germline V CDR1 and CDR2: LGHDT, YNNKEL (reference sequence). The CDR3 nucleotides are TGTGTCAGCAGCCAAGATACTAGCGGGCTGGACAATGAGCAGTTCTTC. Translated: CVSSQDTSGLDNEQFF.